This entry features one T cell receptor beta chain sequence. V lost 6 bases and J lost 7, with 19 bases in between. Looked up from germline, CDR1 is SGDLS and CDR2 is YYNGEE. The CDR3 sequence is 14 residues long. The sample originates from a study of T cell changes during pregnancy in multiple sclerosis. Profiling relied on immunoSEQ multiplex PCR, and the TCRdb table lists in-frame clones only, not all of them. The profile covers some 27,000 clones, with 93% appearing a single time and roughly 0.4% taken by the ten largest. The source is a female donor with multiple sclerosis, enrolled in a pregnancy study. Sample: CD4+ T cells from peripheral blood mononuclear cells, taken after pregnancy. V usage is TRBV9 and J usage is TRBJ1-1; D is unresolved. The CDR3 DNA reads as TGTGCCAGCAACGTGATGGGCCAGGAAATTGAAGCTTTCTTT. Its translation: CASNVMGQEIEAFF.